Listed here is a single T cell receptor beta chain. Its antigen is undetermined. The entry originates in a study of cytomegalovirus exposure and HLA in healthy donors. Study summary: The same platform was used for the roughly 120 validation repertoires and the approximately 670 first-cohort repertoires, a later analysis reported.

The germline V and J ends were trimmed by 2 bases and 7 bases, with 6 bases remaining between them. Per the germline V gene, CDR1 is SGHDN and CDR2 is FVKESK. CDR3 length: 11 amino acids. Only in-frame clones appear in the TCRdb table, and some are missing; sequencing was by immunoSEQ multiplex PCR. This sample carries roughly 100,000 clones, approximately 95% of them seen once, and the ten largest clones take 0.85% to 0.95%. Study outcomes and limitations: Many donors carried some public TCRs, although rarity characterized most TCR sequences. Within the approximately 130 validation repertoires, first-cohort TCR clusters tended to co-occur, according to a later analysis. The authors listed some 160 TCR beta chains as cytomegalovirus-associated.

The chain links TRBV14 to TRBJ2-7, with D unresolved. The sequenced material came from PBMCs. The receptor's source is a woman between 18 and 29 years old in good health and CMV-seronegative. DNA for the CDR3: TGTGCCAGCAGCCAAATCCAAGAGCAGTACTTC. Its protein is CASSQIQEQYF.